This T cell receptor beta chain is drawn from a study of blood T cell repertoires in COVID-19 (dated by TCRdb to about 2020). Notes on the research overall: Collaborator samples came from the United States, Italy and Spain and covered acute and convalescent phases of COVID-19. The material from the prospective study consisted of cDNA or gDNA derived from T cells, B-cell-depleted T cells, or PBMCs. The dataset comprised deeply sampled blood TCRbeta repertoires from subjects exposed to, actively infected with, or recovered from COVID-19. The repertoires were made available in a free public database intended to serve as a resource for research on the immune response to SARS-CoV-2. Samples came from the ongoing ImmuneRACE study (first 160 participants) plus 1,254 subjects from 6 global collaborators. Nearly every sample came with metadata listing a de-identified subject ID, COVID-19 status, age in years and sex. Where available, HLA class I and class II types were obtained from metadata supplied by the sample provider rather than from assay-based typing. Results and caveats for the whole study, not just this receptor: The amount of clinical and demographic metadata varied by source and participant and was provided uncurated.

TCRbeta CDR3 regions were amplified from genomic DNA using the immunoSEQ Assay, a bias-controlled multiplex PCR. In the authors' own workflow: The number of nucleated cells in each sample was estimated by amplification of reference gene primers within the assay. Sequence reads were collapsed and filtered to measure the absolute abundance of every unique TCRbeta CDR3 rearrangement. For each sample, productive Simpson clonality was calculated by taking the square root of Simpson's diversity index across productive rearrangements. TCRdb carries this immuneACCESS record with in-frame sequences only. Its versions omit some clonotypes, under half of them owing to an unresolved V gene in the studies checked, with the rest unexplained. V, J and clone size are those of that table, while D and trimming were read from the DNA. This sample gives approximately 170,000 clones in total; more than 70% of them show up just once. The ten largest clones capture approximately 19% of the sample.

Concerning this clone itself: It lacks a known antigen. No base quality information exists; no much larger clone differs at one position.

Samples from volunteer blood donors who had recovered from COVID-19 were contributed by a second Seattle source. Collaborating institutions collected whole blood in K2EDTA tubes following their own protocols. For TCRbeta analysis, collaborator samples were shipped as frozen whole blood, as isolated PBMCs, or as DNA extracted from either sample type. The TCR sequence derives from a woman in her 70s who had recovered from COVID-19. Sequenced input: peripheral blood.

This receptor carries the CDR3 CASSLGSLSEVNQPQHF. The nucleotide sequence is given as TGTGCCAGCAGCTTAGGGAGTCTCAGTGAAGTCAATCAGCCCCAGCATTTT. The chain is assembled from TRBV7-9 and TRBJ1-5; the D gene remains uncertain. The CDR3 holds 17 amino acids from the cysteine to the phenylalanine. Of the read, only the CDR3 DNA is kept; its 51 bases are in frame from base 1. The junction shows trimming of 1 base on V and 3 bases on J, plus 16 bases between the germline ends. Based on the germline V gene (reference sequence), the CDR1 and CDR2 sequences are SEHNR and FQNEAQ. With the portions outside the CDR3 filled from the reference TRBV7-9 and TRBJ1-5 genes, the complete variable region becomes DTGVSQNPRHKITKRGQNVTFRCDPISEHNRLYWYRQTLGQGPEFLTYFQNEAQLEKSRLLSDRFSAERPKGSFSTLEIQRTEQGDSAMYLCASSLGSLSEVNQPQHFGDGTRLSIL.